Each of the 25 T cell receptor beta chains below was sequenced from the same sample in a study of cytomegalovirus exposure and HLA in healthy donors. Both 60 Vbeta primers and 13 Jbeta primers went into the PCR. Assay: immunoSEQ multiplex PCR; the TCRdb copy retains only in-frame clones and omits some. The data show roughly 100,000 clones, about four fifths seen once. The sequencing input was PBMCs. The receptors were gathered from a woman aged 40-49 years in good health and CMV-seronegative.

This clone was seen only once. The J gene is TRBJ1-5, the V gene TRBV9; 8 bases agree with TRBD1. Germline V gives CDR1 SGDLS, CDR2 YYNGEE. Trimming cost V 4 bases and J 5 bases; bases outside gene matches: 5. The length of the CDR3 is 14 residues. CDR3 loop: CASSSQGADQPQHF. In DNA form, the CDR3 reads TGTGCCAGCAGCTCCCAGGGGGCAGATCAGCCCCAGCATTTT.

Concerning this clone: The junction departs from the called germline gene at one end, perhaps through a read error. The sample contains more than one DNA sequence encoding this CDR3. V and J are TRBV7-9 and TRBJ2-5; 11 bases fit TRBD2. This CDR3 spans 15 amino acids. CDR1 SEHNR and CDR2 FQNEAQ come from the germline V gene (reference sequence). CDR3: CASSLGLAVQETQYF. CDR3 coding DNA: TGTGCCAGTAGCTTGGGACTAGCGGTCCAAGAGACCCAGTACTTC.

This clone showed up just a few times. The rearrangement joins TRBV5-1 to TRBJ1-2, with TRBD1 matching over 9 bases. Germline assignment: CDR1 SGHRS and CDR2 YFSETQ. CDR3 length: 12 residues. V gave up 1 base and J gave up 9 bases; unmatched junction bases: 1. The CDR3 region has the DNA TGCGCCAGCAGCTTGACAGGGGGCAGCTACACCTTC. Translated, it gives CASSLTGGSYTF.

V is TRBV11-2 and J is TRBJ2-3; TRBD1 aligns across 10 bases. Per germline, CDR1 SGHAT and CDR2 FQNNGV. J gave up 3 bases and V 2 bases, and 2 bases lay outside the gene matches. The CDR3 covers 15 residues. The CDR3 loop is CASSLWDRGTDTQYF. Here the CDR3 DNA reads TGTGCCAGCAGCTTATGGGACAGGGGTACAGATACGCAGTATTTT.

The V call is TRBV27, the J call TRBJ1-2, with a weak D call TRBD1 (5 bases). The germline CDR1 and CDR2 sequences are MNHEY and SMNVEV (reference sequence). CDR3 length equals 13 residues. Trimming cost V 6 bases and J 2 bases, with 10 bases left between them. The CDR3 coding sequence is TGTGCCAGCAGGTGGGGCGAGAACTATGGCTACACCTTC. Protein product: CASRWGENYGYTF.

The chain carries TRBV30 and TRBJ1-3; possible D gene TRBD1, 5 bases. Looked up from germline, CDR1 is GTSNPN and CDR2 is SVGIG (reference sequence). Trimming removed 0 bases at V and 2 bases at J, with 14 bases between. The CDR3 is 16 residues long. The CDR3 nucleotides read TGTGCCTGGAGTGTAGAGGCGGGGCGAACTGGAAACACCATATATTTT. Protein: CAWSVEAGRTGNTIYF.

This chain connects TRBV5-4 to TRBJ2-1, with TRBD2 as a possible D gene (5 bases). V lost 0 bases, J lost 0 bases, and 7 bases lay in between. CDR1 is SGHNT and CDR2 is YYREEE in the germline V gene (reference sequence). This CDR3 region has 15 residues. The CDR3, as DNA: TGTGCCAGCAGCTTGGTGGGGAGCTCCTACAATGAGCAGTTCTTC. Translation gives CASSLVGSSYNEQFF.

The V gene is TRBV4-3, the J gene TRBJ2-3; 8 bases are shared with TRBD1. This CDR3 is 16 amino acids long. The germline V gene encodes CDR1 LGHNA and CDR2 YSLEER. The V gene end was trimmed by 3 bases and the J gene end by 1 base; junction bases not matched to a gene: 6. The CDR3 DNA reads TGCGCCAGCAGCCAGGAACCGGGACAGGGCACAGATACGCAGTATTTT. Its translation is CASSQEPGQGTDTQYF.

The chain recombines TRBV6-4 with TRBJ2-1; perhaps TRBD2 as D (5 bases). Trimming left V 3 bases short and J 7 bases short, with 13 bases between. This CDR3 spans 14 amino acids. Germline-derived CDR1 and CDR2 are MRHNA and SNTAGT. In DNA, the CDR3 is TGTGCCAGCAGTGAGAAGGGAGTCCCAAATGAGCAGTTCTTC. Amino acids: CASSEKGVPNEQFF.

J is TRBJ2-5 and V is TRBV9; D is possibly TRBD1 (6 bases). This CDR3 comprises 16 residues. In germline, CDR1 is SGDLS, CDR2 YYNGEE. Trimming removed 4 bases from V and 2 bases from J, with 18 bases in between. The CDR3 bases are TGTGCCAGCAGCCCATTGGGGGCTCTCACACAAGAGACCCAGTACTTC. Its protein product is CASSPLGALTQETQYF. The full variable domain, its missing parts supplied by reference TRBV9 and TRBJ2-5, is DSGVTQTPKHLITATGQRVTLRCSPRSGDLSVYWYQQSLDQGLQFLIQYYNGEERAKGNILERFSAQQFPDLHSELNLSSLELGDSALYFCASSPLGALTQETQYFGPGTRLLVL.

This sequence joins TRBV19 and TRBJ1-4; 7 bases are shared with TRBD1. Looked up from germline, CDR1 is LNHDA and CDR2 is SQIVND (reference sequence). This CDR3 contains 16 residues. J lost 6 bases, V lost 3 bases, and 10 bases had no gene match. CDR3 region: CASSIIPSGGDEKLFF. The CDR3 bases are TGTGCCAGTAGTATCATCCCCTCAGGGGGTGATGAAAAACTGTTTTTT.

The chain carries TRBV28 and TRBJ2-1; D is possibly TRBD1 (6 bases). The CDR3 has 14 amino acids. Deletions cut 3 bases from V and 6 bases from J, with 12 bases between. Per germline, CDR1 MDHEN and CDR2 SYDVKM. The CDR3 is CASSFQGRLNEQFF. The DNA of the CDR3 is TGTGCCAGCAGTTTCCAGGGGCGGCTCAATGAGCAGTTCTTC. The entire variable domain, with the rest obtained from reference TRBV28 and TRBJ2-1, is as follows: DVKVTQSSRYLVKRTGEKVFLECVQDMDHENMFWYRQDPGLGLRLIYFSYDVKMKEKGDIPEGYSVSREKKERFSLILESASTNQTSMYLCASSFQGRLNEQFFGPGTRLTVL.

In its sample, this clone was seen a few times. CDR3 DNA: TGTGCCAGCAGTTTTCAGGGGTCGAACACTGAAGCTTTCTTT. It encodes CASSFQGSNTEAFF. The chain links TRBV27 to TRBJ1-1; possibly TRBD1 for D (6 bases). Germline V CDR1 and CDR2: MNHEY, SMNVEV (reference sequence). The CDR3 is 14 amino acids. V was cut by 3 bases and J by 1 base, with 9 bases left in between.

Details on this clone: The same CDR3 is also encoded by other DNA sequences in this sample. The rearrangement joins TRBV19 to TRBJ1-1, with 10 positions matching TRBD1. Germline assignment: CDR1 LNHDA and CDR2 SQIVND (reference sequence). This CDR3 spans 14 amino acids. V lost 6 bases to trimming and J lost 1 base; unmatched junction nucleotides: 2. The CDR3 DNA is TGTGCCAGTAGACGGGACAGGGGGAACACTGAAGCTTTCTTT. Encoded protein: CASRRDRGNTEAFF.

This clone came up a few times. This rearrangement joins TRBV6-5 to TRBJ2-1; the D gene is possibly TRBD1 (5 bases). The V end lost 6 bases, the J end lost 0 bases, and 12 bases lay between the germline ends. CDR3 size: 15 residues. Germline CDR1 and CDR2: MNHEY and SVGAGI. CDR3 DNA sequence: TGTGCCAGCAGCTCACAGGAAAGCTCCTACAATGAGCAGTTCTTC. It encodes CASSSQESSYNEQFF.

This rearrangement joins TRBV5-6 to TRBJ1-2; weak D call: TRBD1 (5 bases). This CDR3 is built from 13 residues. Deletions cut 6 bases from V and 7 bases from J, with 16 bases between. Per germline, CDR1 SGHDT and CDR2 YYEEEE. CDR3 nucleotide sequence: TGTGCCAGCAACCGCGGGACCGCTCCTGGCTACACCTTC. This encodes CASNRGTAPGYTF. The entire variable domain, with the rest obtained from reference TRBV5-6 and TRBJ1-2, is as follows: DAGVTQSPTHLIKTRGQQVTLRCSPKSGHDTVSWYQQALGQGPQFIFQYYEEEERQRGNFPDRFSGHQFPNYSSELNVNALLLGDSALYLCASNRGTAPGYTFGSGTRLTVV.

The chain has TRBV2 and TRBJ1-1, with D tentatively TRBD1 (5 bases). This CDR3 spans 15 amino acids. CDR1 is SNHLY and CDR2 is FYNNEI in the germline V gene. Trimming took 3 bases from V and 6 from J, leaving 17 bases between them. The CDR3 sequence is CASSEVAGGTAEAFF. DNA for the CDR3: TGTGCCAGCAGTGAGGTCGCGGGGGGGACGGCTGAAGCTTTCTTT.

The chain is built from TRBV6-1 and TRBJ1-2; 7 nucleotides line up with TRBD1. Germline V lookup: CDR1 MNHNS, CDR2 SASEGT. This CDR3 is built from 15 residues. Losses at the gene ends were 11 bases for V and 0 bases for J; bases not matched to a gene: 12. The CDR3 spells CAGSTGIVTNYGYTF. CDR3 coding DNA: TGTGCCGGTTCGACAGGGATAGTGACTAACTATGGCTACACCTTC.

The chain recombines TRBV28 with TRBJ2-1, with D uncertain. The CDR3 has 12 amino acids. Germline CDR1 is MDHEN and CDR2 is SYDVKM. Trimming pared 5 bases from V and 4 bases from J, leaving 6 bases between. CDR3 bases: TGTGCCAGCAGTAACTTGTACAATGAGCAGTTCTTC. Encoded protein: CASSNLYNEQFF.

The chain is built from TRBV4-2 and TRBJ2-3, with 10 positions matching TRBD2. This CDR3 contains 17 residues. CDR1 is LGHNA, CDR2 YNFKEQ, per germline. Trimming took 4 bases from V and 2 from J; bases not matched to a gene: 9. This CDR3 reads CASSPEGLARSTDTQYF. CDR3 in DNA: TGTGCCAGCAGCCCGGAGGGACTAGCGAGATCCACAGATACGCAGTATTTT.

This chain's CDR3 is CASTMGRQETQYF. The CDR3 DNA reads TGCGCCAGCACCATGGGGAGGCAAGAGACCCAGTACTTC. The rearrangement uses TRBV5-1 and TRBJ2-5, with a possible D match to TRBD2 (6 bases). V was trimmed by 6 bases and J by 2 bases, leaving 11 bases between them. In germline, CDR1 is SGHRS, CDR2 YFSETQ. The CDR3 totals 13 residues. The complete variable domain, with remaining parts taken from reference TRBV5-1 and TRBJ2-5, reads KAGVTQTPRYLIKTRGQQVTLSCSPISGHRSVSWYQQTPGQGLQFLFEYFSETQRNKGNFPGRFSGRQFSNSRSEMNVSTLELGDSALYLCASTMGRQETQYFGPGTRLLVL.

V gene TRBV28 combines with J gene TRBJ2-7, with D possibly matching TRBD2 (5 bases). Germline lookup yields CDR1 MDHEN and CDR2 SYDVKM. This CDR3 is 15 amino acids long. V lost 3 bases and J 0 bases, leaving 12 bases between the germline ends. CDR3 coding DNA: TGTGCCAGCAGTTTGGAAGCTAGCCGCTCCTACGAGCAGTACTTC. This encodes CASSLEASRSYEQYF.

V usage is TRBV7-8 and J usage is TRBJ2-1, with 8 positions matching TRBD2. The CDR3 runs 14 residues. Germline loops: CDR1 SGHVS, CDR2 FQNEAQ. Trimming cost V 1 base and J 6 bases; bases outside gene matches: 2. CDR3 DNA: TGTGCCAGCAGCTTAGATGGGACTAGCAATGAGCAGTTCTTC. Its protein is CASSLDGTSNEQFF.

A few counts support this clone. The chain has TRBV6-1 and TRBJ1-1; 7 positions match TRBD1. Trimming cost V 5 bases and J 1 base; bases outside gene matches: 4. This CDR3 comprises 14 residues. Germline lookup yields CDR1 MNHNS and CDR2 SASEGT. In nucleotides, the CDR3 is TGTGCCAGCAGTTGGGACAGAAAGAACACTGAAGCTTTCTTT. Translating it yields CASSWDRKNTEAFF.

The chain has TRBV18 and TRBJ2-1; 15 bases agree with TRBD2. Losses at the gene ends were 4 bases for V and 1 base for J; bases not matched to a gene: 8. CDR3 length: 19 amino acids. Looked up from germline, CDR1 is KGHSH and CDR2 is LQKENI. The CDR3 nucleotides are TGTGCCAGCTCACATAGGACTAGCGGGAGGGCCGGGTCCTACAATGAGCAGTTCTTC. Translating it yields CASSHRTSGRAGSYNEQFF. The complete variable domain, with remaining parts taken from reference TRBV18 and TRBJ2-1, reads NAGVMQNPRHLVRRRGQEARLRCSPMKGHSHVYWYRQLPEEGLKFMVYLQKENIIDESGMPKERFSAEFPKEGPSILRIQQVVRGDSAAYFCASSHRTSGRAGSYNEQFFGPGTRLTVL.